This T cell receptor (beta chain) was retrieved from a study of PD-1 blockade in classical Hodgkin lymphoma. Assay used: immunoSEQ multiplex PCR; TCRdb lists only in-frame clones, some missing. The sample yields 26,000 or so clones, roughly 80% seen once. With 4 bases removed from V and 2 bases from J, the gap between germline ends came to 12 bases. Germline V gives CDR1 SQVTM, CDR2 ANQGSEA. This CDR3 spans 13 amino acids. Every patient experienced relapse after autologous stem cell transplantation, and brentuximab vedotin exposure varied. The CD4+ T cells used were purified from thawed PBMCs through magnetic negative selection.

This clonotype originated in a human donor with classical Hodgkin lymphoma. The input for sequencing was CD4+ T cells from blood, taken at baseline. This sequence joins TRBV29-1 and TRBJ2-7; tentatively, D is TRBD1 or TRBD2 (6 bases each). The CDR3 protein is CSVARGPPYEQYF. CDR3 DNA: TGCAGCGTTGCCCGGGGGCCGCCCTACGAGCAGTACTTC.